This is a list of T cell receptor beta chains from one sample in a study of vaccination and CD4 T cells after COVID-19. TCRdb processed the PCR reads anew with MiXCR; each CDR3 protein has one entry. The sample consists of roughly 20,000 distinct CDR3 sequences, roughly 29% of them appearing once. What these receptors recognize is not known. Specimen: cultured CD4+ T cells from blood. The source of these receptors is a human donor with COVID-19. Each CDR3 is given with its conserved first and last residue. A D gene is named only where the DNA matches it firmly. Part of the rows lack a size; the others show once, few, many or a class for expanded clones.

>TRBJ1-5|-|-|TRBV12-3/TRBV12-4
TGTGCCAGCAGTTTCAGGGTAGATCAGCCCCAGCATTTT
CASSFRVDQPQHF
>TRBJ1-1|TRBD1|few|TRBV11-1
TGTGCCAGCACAAAGGACAGGCTAGAAGCGGCTTTCTTT
CASTKDRLEAAFF
>TRBJ2-3|-|once|TRBV6-5
TGTGCCAGCAGTTACGCGCGACCCGGGGAGGCGCAGTATTTT
CASSYARPGEAQYF
>TRBJ1-2|-|few|TRBV9
TGTGCCAGCAGCGTAACGCCTGATAACTATGGCTACACCTTC
CASSVTPDNYGYTF
>TRBJ2-3|TRBD2|few|TRBV20-1
TGCAGTGCTGACGGGGGACTAGCGGCCACAGATACGCAGTATTTT
CSADGGLAATDTQYF
>TRBJ1-6|-|few|TRBV11-1
TGTGCCAGCAGCGGAACAGGGTCCGTAGGTTCACCCCTCCACTTT
CASSGTGSVGSPLHF
>TRBJ1-2|-|-|TRBV5-5
TGTGCCAGCAGCTTGGCCGAGGACCCCACAACTTATGGCTACACCTTC
CASSLAEDPTTYGYTF
>TRBJ1-2|-|-|TRBV19
TGTGCCAGTAGTACCGGGACATTTAACTATGGCTACACCTTC
CASSTGTFNYGYTF
>TRBJ1-1|-|-|TRBV5-1
TGCGCCAGCAGCTTGGCCTTCAGGGGCGAACCTCCAAAAGCTTTCTTT
CASSLAFRGEPPKAFF
>TRBJ1-5|-|few|TRBV6-1
TGTGCCAGCAGTGAAGCGGCAGGGGCGAGGGTCGATCAGCCCCAGCATTTT
CASSEAAGARVDQPQHF
>TRBJ1-5|-|few|TRBV20-1
TGCAGTTCGTTGAGCGGGTCGCAGAATCAGCCCCAGCATTTT
CSSLSGSQNQPQHF
>TRBJ2-5|TRBD2|-|TRBV20-1
TGCAGTGCTAGGGGGGGGTACCAAGAGACCCAGTACTTC
CSARGGYQETQYF
>TRBJ1-1|-|few|TRBV29-1
TGCAGCGTTGCCGGGAGCCCCACTGAAGCTTTCTTT
CSVAGSPTEAFF
>TRBJ1-4|TRBD1|few|TRBV20-1
TGCAGTGCTAGTTTAGGGGGCGACTACCTGTTTTTT
CSASLGGDYLFF
>TRBJ2-3|TRBD1|few|TRBV4-1
TGCGCCAGCAGCCGGAGGACAGGGGCCCCCACAGATACGCAGTATTTT
CASSRRTGAPTDTQYF
>TRBJ1-2|-|few|TRBV7-2
TGTGCCAGCAGCATAGATTTCGGGGGGGGCTCTGGCTACACCTTC
CASSIDFGGGSGYTF
>TRBJ2-3|TRBD2|few|TRBV11-3
TGTGCCAGCAGCTTTTTCGGGGGGGAACCAGATACGCAGTATTTT
CASSFFGGEPDTQYF
>TRBJ2-5|TRBD2|-|TRBV4-2
TGTGCCAGCAGCCCCCGACTAGCGGGGGCCTCGTACCAAGAGACCCAGTACTTC
CASSPRLAGASYQETQYF
>TRBJ2-7|-|few|TRBV4-3
TGCGCCAGCAGCCAAGGTGAAGGGGGGACCTACGAGCAGTACTTC
CASSQGEGGTYEQYF
>TRBJ1-1|-|few|TRBV7-9
TGTGCCAGCAGCTTGGGTGGGGCCATGATGAACACTGAAGCTTTCTTT
CASSLGGAMMNTEAFF
>TRBJ1-5|-|-|TRBV9
TGTGCCAGCAGCGTAAGCGATAGCAATCAGCCCCAGCATTTT
CASSVSDSNQPQHF
>TRBJ2-5|TRBD2|-|TRBV29-1
TGCAGCGGACTAGCGGGGCTCGAAGAGACCCAGTACTTC
CSGLAGLEETQYF
>TRBJ2-2|TRBD2|few|TRBV6-1
TGTGCCAGCTTTGATGGAGCGGGGGGGCCGGCGTACACCGGGGAGCTGTTTTTT
CASFDGAGGPAYTGELFF
>TRBJ2-5|-|few|TRBV9
TGTGCCAGCAGCCCCATGAGGTCTAGCGAGGGCCCAGAGACCCAGTACTTC
CASSPMRSSEGPETQYF
>TRBJ2-5|-|few|TRBV10-3
TGTGCCATCAGGGGAACAGGGAGCCAAGAGACCCAGTACTTC
CAIRGTGSQETQYF
>TRBJ2-2|TRBD1|few|TRBV6-1
TGTGCCAGCAGGGACAGGGCAGGGACCGGGGAGCTGTTTTTT
CASRDRAGTGELFF
>TRBJ1-6|-|-|TRBV20-1
TGCAGTGCTCCTCGACCGAGAGGGGATAATTCACCCCTCCACTTT
CSAPRPRGDNSPLHF
>TRBJ2-5|-|-|TRBV7-9
TGCGCCAGCAGCTTATCAGGGGACCAAGAGACCCAGTACTTC
CASSLSGDQETQYF
>TRBJ1-6|-|-|TRBV3-1
TGTGCCAGCAGCCTAGGGTTGAGTGGTTCACCCCTCCACTTT
CASSLGLSGSPLHF
>TRBJ2-3|-|-|TRBV7-2
TGTGCCAGCAGCTCCCCTCGGGGGGCAGGCCCCACAGATACGCAGTATTTT
CASSSPRGAGPTDTQYF
>TRBJ1-5|TRBD1|medium-sized|TRBV20-1
TGCAGTGCTAGACAGGGGGCACCTACCAATCAGCCCCAGCATTTT
CSARQGAPTNQPQHF
>TRBJ2-1|-|-|TRBV12-3/TRBV12-4
TGTGCCAGCAGTGGGGGTCGGGGGTACAATGAGCAGTTCTTC
CASSGGRGYNEQFF
>TRBJ2-5|-|few|TRBV20-1
TGCAGTGCTAGGTCTGGCAACCAAGAGACCCAGTACTTC
CSARSGNQETQYF
>TRBJ1-1|TRBD1|few|TRBV6-5
TGTGCCAGCAGTTACTCGAGGACAGGGAACACTGAAGCTTTCTTT
CASSYSRTGNTEAFF
>TRBJ1-6|TRBD1|few|TRBV27
TGTGCCAGCAGCCCGACAGGGGTGCCCTATAATTCACCCCTCCACTTT
CASSPTGVPYNSPLHF
>TRBJ2-2|TRBD2|-|TRBV2
TGTGCCAGCGGGGGAGCGGGACGGGACACCGGGGAGCTGTTTTTT
CASGGAGRDTGELFF
>TRBJ1-2|-|-|TRBV30
TGTGCCTGGTACCGGAACTATGGCTACACCTTC
CAWYRNYGYTF
>TRBJ1-3|TRBD1|few|TRBV30
TGTGCCTGGGGACAGGGATCGGCTGGAAACACCATATATTTT
CAWGQGSAGNTIYF
>TRBJ1-5|-|few|TRBV7-2
TGTGCCAGCAGCCTCCTTGGGGGGGCTATGGTGGGCAATCAGCCCCAGCATTTT
CASSLLGGAMVGNQPQHF
>TRBJ1-2|-|few|TRBV20-1
TGCAGTGCTAGAGAAGTACAGTCCCTAGGTTATGGCTACACCTTC
CSAREVQSLGYGYTF
>TRBJ1-1|-|medium-sized|TRBV20-1
TGCAGTGCTAAAGGGGGGTTGAACACTGAAGCTTTCTTT
CSAKGGLNTEAFF
>TRBJ2-2|-|-|TRBV24-1
TGTGCCACCAGTGGACAGCACACCGGGGAGCTGTTTTTT
CATSGQHTGELFF
>TRBJ1-4|-|few|TRBV27
TGTGCCAGCCATCCCGGAGGGTTTAATGAAAAACTGTTTTTT
CASHPGGFNEKLFF
>TRBJ2-7|-|-|TRBV5-1
TGCGCCAGCAGCTTGGCCGTTAGGAACGAGCAGTACTTC
CASSLAVRNEQYF
>TRBJ2-2|-|-|TRBV6-5
TGTGCCAGCAGTTACGCAGGGGTGAACACCGGGGAGCTGTTTTTT
CASSYAGVNTGELFF